Reported below is one TCR beta chain. Its specific antigen is unknown. No quality values exist for individual bases; no much larger clone is one base distant. These data originate in a study of T cells in localized non-small cell lung cancer (dated by TCRdb to the early 2020s). Turning to the overall study: The study examined T cell repertoires in hundreds of patients with early-stage NSCLC and compared tumors with uninvolved tumor-adjacent lungs. The cohort was made up of approximately 250 treatment-naive NSCLC patients whose localized lung tumors had been resected. The mean age of the NSCLC patients was 50 to 85 years, with about 120 men and 85 to 110 women.

The paper as a whole reports these results and caveats: Higher blood T cell density associated with longer overall survival, while higher adjacent-lung clonality associated with shorter survival. Because the study design was exploratory, TCR variables were selected using unadjusted p-values without false-discovery rate correction. A median of around 57 of the top 100 tumor clones turned up in the paired uninvolved adjacent lung, and roughly 28 of those clones also ranked among the top 100 of that same adjacent lung. Because multi-region sequencing of the tumors was not done, intratumor heterogeneity could not be ruled out. Uninvolved tumor-adjacent lung showed the highest T cell clonality, higher than tumor, which suggests more focused antigenic responses in the uninvolved tumor-adjacent lung.

At diagnosis, peripheral blood, uninvolved tumor-adjacent lung and tumor were collected and stored as a combination of fresh-frozen and FFPE material. For TCR repertoire profiling, blood samples were analyzed in the form of peripheral blood mononuclear cells. The immunoSEQ Assay was used to sequence TCR beta CDR3 regions from DNA. The paper's processing steps were these. T cell density was computed as TCR beta template counts normalized to usable DNA estimated by amplifying housekeeping genes. The preseqR package was used to estimate richness by extrapolating to 400,000 templates for PBMC samples and to 120,000 templates for tissue samples. Clonality was calculated as one minus Pielou's evenness. Tissue-enriched TCRs were identified by differential abundance testing using productive amino-acid clonotypes, minimum total count 5 and alpha 0.1. The Jaccard Index and the Morisita Overlap Index were used to measure repertoire overlap between compartments. GLIPH clustered TCR beta CDR3s with public tetramer-defined viral CDR3s; viral motifs required at least three viral sequences plus V-gene enrichment. Imported from immuneACCESS, the table was reduced by TCRdb to in-frame sequences with V and J called. These copies leave out some clones; in studies compared against another copy, an unresolved V gene accounts for under half, and the cause of the remainder is not known. That table gives V, J and clone size, and the DNA gave D and trimming. A total of about 24,000 clones appear in this sample, around 90% of them only once. The ten largest account for 12% to 15% of the sample.

Sequences SGHNT (CDR1) and YYREEE (CDR2) are obtained from the germline V gene (reference sequence). Measured from the cysteine to the phenylalanine, the CDR3 is 14 residues long. Only CDR3 DNA is held: 42 bases, read in frame from base 1. V is cut by 0 bases and J by 3 bases, and the space between the germline ends is 10 bases. Sample: peripheral blood, taken before any cancer treatment. This TCR was sampled from a man aged 40-75 years with stage III squamous cell lung carcinoma. This receptor chain uses TRBV5-4 and TRBJ2-7; perhaps TRBD2 is the D gene, with 6 bases matching. The DNA sequence follows: TGTGCCAGCAGCTTGGGCGGGACGCTCTACGAGCAGTACTTC. Translation gives CASSLGGTLYEQYF.